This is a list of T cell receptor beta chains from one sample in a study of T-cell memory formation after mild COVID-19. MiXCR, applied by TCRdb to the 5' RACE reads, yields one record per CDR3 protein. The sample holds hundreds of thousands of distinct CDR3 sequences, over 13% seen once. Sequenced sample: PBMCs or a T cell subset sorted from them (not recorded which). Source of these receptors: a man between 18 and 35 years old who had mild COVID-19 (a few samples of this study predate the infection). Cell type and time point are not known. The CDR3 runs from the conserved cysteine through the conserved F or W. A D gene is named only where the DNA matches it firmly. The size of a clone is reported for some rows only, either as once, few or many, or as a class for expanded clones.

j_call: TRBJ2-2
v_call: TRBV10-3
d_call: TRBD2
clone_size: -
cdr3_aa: CAISGTSGGIANTGELFF
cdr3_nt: TGTGCCATCAGTGGAACTAGCGGGGGGATTGCGAACACCGGGGAGCTGTTTTTT

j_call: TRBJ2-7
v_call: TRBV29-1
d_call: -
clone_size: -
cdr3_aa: CSVVVSRSYEQYF
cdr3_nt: TGCAGCGTTGTAGTTAGCAGATCCTACGAGCAGTACTTC

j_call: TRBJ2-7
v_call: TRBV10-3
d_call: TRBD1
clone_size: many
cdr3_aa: CAISESQGAYEQYF
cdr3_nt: TGTGCCATCAGTGAGTCCCAGGGGGCCTACGAGCAGTACTTC

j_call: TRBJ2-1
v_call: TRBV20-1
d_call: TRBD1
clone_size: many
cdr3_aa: CSAKDRGSYNEQFF
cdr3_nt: TGCAGTGCTAAAGACAGGGGGTCCTACAATGAGCAGTTCTTC

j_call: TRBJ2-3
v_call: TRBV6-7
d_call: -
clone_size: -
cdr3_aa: CASGGGEMDTQYF
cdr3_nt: TGTGCCAGCGGAGGGGGGGAGATGGATACGCAGTATTTT

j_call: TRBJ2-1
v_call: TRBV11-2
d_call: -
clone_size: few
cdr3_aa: CASSLEPGVVSYNEQFF
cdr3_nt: TGTGCCAGCAGCTTAGAACCAGGCGTCGTATCCTACAATGAGCAGTTCTTC

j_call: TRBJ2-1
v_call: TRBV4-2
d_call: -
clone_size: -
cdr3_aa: CASSQSQGGNNEQFF
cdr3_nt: TGTGCCAGCAGCCAAAGTCAGGGAGGAAACAATGAGCAGTTCTTC

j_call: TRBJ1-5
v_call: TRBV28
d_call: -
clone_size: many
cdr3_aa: CASSYRNQPQHF
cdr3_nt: TGTGCCAGCAGTTATCGAAATCAGCCCCAGCATTTT

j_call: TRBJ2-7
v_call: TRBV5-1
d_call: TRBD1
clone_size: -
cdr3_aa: CASRGPGQDFHEQYF
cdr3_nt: TGCGCCAGCAGGGGGCCGGGACAGGATTTCCACGAGCAGTACTTC

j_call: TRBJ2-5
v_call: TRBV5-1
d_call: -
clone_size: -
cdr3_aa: CASNAGQPQETQYF
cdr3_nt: TGCGCCAGCAACGCGGGACAGCCCCAAGAGACCCAGTACTTC

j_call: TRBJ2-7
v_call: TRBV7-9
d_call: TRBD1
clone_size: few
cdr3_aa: CASSNWDSPYEQYF
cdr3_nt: TGTGCCAGCAGCAACTGGGACAGTCCCTACGAGCAGTACTTC

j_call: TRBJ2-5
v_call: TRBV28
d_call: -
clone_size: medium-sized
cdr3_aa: CASRPQGKETQYF
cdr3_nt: TGTGCCAGCAGGCCACAGGGAAAAGAGACCCAGTACTTC

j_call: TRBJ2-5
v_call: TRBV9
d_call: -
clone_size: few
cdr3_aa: CASSVGGSEETQYF
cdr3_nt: TGTGCCAGCAGCGTAGGGGGGAGCGAGGAGACCCAGTACTTC

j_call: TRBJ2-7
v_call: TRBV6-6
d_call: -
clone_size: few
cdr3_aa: CASSYLRGLNEQYF
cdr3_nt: TGTGCCAGCAGTTACCTCAGGGGTTTGAACGAGCAGTACTTC

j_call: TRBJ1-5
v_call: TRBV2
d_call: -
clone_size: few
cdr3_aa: CASSEGPRGYSNQPQHF
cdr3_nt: TGTGCCAGCAGTGAAGGGCCCCGGGGTTATAGCAATCAGCCCCAGCATTTT

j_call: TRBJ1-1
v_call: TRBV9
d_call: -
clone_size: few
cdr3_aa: CASSVVPGITEAFF
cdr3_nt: TGTGCCAGCAGCGTAGTCCCAGGGATCACTGAAGCTTTCTTT

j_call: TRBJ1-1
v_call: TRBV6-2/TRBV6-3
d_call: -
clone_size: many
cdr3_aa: CASCRRNTEAFF
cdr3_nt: TGTGCCAGTTGCAGGCGAAACACTGAAGCTTTCTTT

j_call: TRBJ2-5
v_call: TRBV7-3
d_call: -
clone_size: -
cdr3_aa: CASSFRLEGTQYF
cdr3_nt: TGTGCCAGCAGCTTCCGGCTAGAAGGGACCCAGTACTTC

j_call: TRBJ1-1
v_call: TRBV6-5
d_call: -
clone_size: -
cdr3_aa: CASTNRVSEAFF
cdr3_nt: TGTGCCAGTACAAACAGGGTTTCTGAAGCTTTCTTT

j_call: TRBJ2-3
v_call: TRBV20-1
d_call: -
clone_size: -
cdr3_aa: CSAPRGSDTQYF
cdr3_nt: TGCAGTGCTCCTAGGGGTTCAGATACGCAGTATTTT

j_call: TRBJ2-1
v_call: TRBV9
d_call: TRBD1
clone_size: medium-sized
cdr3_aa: CASSVGTGRNEQFF
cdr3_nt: TGTGCCAGCAGCGTAGGGACAGGAAGGAATGAGCAGTTCTTC

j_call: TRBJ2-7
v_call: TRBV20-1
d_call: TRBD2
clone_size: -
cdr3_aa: CSARDLGGDPLEQYF
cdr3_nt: TGCAGTGCTAGAGATTTGGGGGGGGACCCTCTCGAGCAGTACTTC

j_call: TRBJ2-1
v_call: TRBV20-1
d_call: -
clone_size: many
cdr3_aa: CSARGGAQSSYNEQFF
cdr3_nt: TGCAGTGCTAGAGGGGGGGCCCAAAGCTCCTACAATGAGCAGTTCTTC

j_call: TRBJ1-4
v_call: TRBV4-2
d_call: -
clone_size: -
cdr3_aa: CASSPSRALNEKLFF
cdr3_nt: TGTGCCAGCAGCCCGTCGAGGGCCCTGAACGAAAAACTGTTTTTT

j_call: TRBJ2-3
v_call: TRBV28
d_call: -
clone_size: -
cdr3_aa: CASSSPGTVSTDTQYF
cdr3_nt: TGTGCCAGCAGTTCTCCCGGGACGGTTAGCACAGATACGCAGTATTTT

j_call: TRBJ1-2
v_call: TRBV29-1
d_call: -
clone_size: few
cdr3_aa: CSAERWDVDYGYTF
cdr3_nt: TGCAGCGCCGAGAGGTGGGATGTGGACTATGGCTACACCTTC